The 29 T cell receptor beta chains given below trace back to one sample, sequenced in a study of cytomegalovirus exposure and HLA in healthy donors. Researchers ran the PCR with 60 Vbeta and 13 Jbeta primers. The repertoire was sequenced with immunoSEQ multiplex PCR; TCRdb's copy has only in-frame clones and lacks some. This table holds over 95,000 clones, about 78% found once. The specimen was PBMCs. The receptor source for this set is a woman in her thirties or forties in good health and CMV-seropositive.

The rearrangement joins TRBV10-1 to TRBJ2-4; a weak D match, TRBD1 (6 bases). Germline assignment: CDR1 WNHNN and CDR2 SYGVQD (reference sequence). V was shortened by 2 bases and J by 6 bases, with 8 bases between the two germline ends. There are 13 residues in the CDR3. CDR3 sequence (DNA): TGCGCCAGCAGTGAGGGGGGCCGAAACATTCAGTACTTC. Translated: CASSEGGRNIQYF.

The V and J genes are TRBV7-2 and TRBJ2-5, with D unclear. The J call may be mistaken, given a closer DNA end match to TRBJ2-7. The CDR3 length is 11 residues. The germline V gene has CDR1 SGHTA and CDR2 FQGNSA. The CDR3 bases are TGTGCCAGCAGCTTTACCTACGAGCAGTACTTC. Translated, it gives CASSFTYEQYF.

V is TRBV10-2 and J is TRBJ2-1; TRBD1 matches 9 bases. The CDR3 length is 16 residues. The V and J ends lost 6 bases and 8 bases, in that order; junction bases with no gene match: 14. Germline V gives CDR1 WSHSY, CDR2 SAAADI. The CDR3 nucleotides read TGCGCCAGCAGGACTATCCGGGACAGGGCTTGGGATGAGCAGTTCTTC. Encoded protein: CASRTIRDRAWDEQFF.

This chain connects TRBV5-6 to TRBJ1-2; D gene unclear. The CDR3 contains 15 residues. Trimming left V 0 bases short and J 1 base short, with 10 bases between. Germline V lookup: CDR1 SGHDT, CDR2 YYEEEE. The CDR3 DNA is TGTGCCAGCAGCTTGGGGCCGGGAGGTAACTATGGCTACACCTTC. Protein sequence: CASSLGPGGNYGYTF.

The chain employs TRBV27 and TRBJ2-7; tentatively, D is TRBD1 (6 bases). Trimming stripped 5 bases from V and 5 bases from J, with 16 bases between. CDR3 length: 14 amino acids. Germline lookup yields CDR1 MNHEY and CDR2 SMNVEV (reference sequence). The CDR3 nucleotides are TGTGCCAGCAGTCTCCTGGGGGCGAGCCACGAGCAGTACTTC. Its protein is CASSLLGASHEQYF.

The rearrangement links TRBV2 to TRBJ1-6; unclear D gene. The CDR3 consists of 14 residues. Trimming removed 6 bases at V and 7 bases at J, with 13 bases between. CDR1 SNHLY and CDR2 FYNNEI come from the germline V gene. CDR3 DNA: TGTGCCAGCAGCCTTCAATCCGGGAATTCACCCCTCCACTTT. Amino acid sequence: CASSLQSGNSPLHF.

The chain employs TRBV7-6 and TRBJ1-4; 8 nucleotides agree with TRBD1. This CDR3 has 15 amino acids. With 5 bases clipped from V and 8 bases from J, the junction kept 10 bases outside the gene matches. Germline CDR1 and CDR2: SGHVS and FNYEAQ. CDR3 loop: CASSPRTGGGEKLFF. Written as DNA, the CDR3 is TGTGCCAGCAGCCCTCGAACAGGGGGTGGGGAAAAACTGTTTTTT. Full variable domain (rest looked up from reference TRBV7-6 and TRBJ1-4): GAGVSQSPRYKVTKRGQDVALRCDPISGHVSLYWYRQALGQGPEFLTYFNYEAQQDKSGLPNDRFSAERPEGSISTLTIQRTEQRDSAMYRCASSPRTGGGEKLFFGSGTQLSVL.

The genes are TRBV9 and TRBJ1-5; TRBD1 aligns across 7 bases. Looked up from germline, CDR1 is SGDLS and CDR2 is YYNGEE. The CDR3 contains 14 residues. J lost 7 bases, V lost 0 bases, and 4 bases had no gene match. The CDR3 DNA is TGTGCCAGCAGCGTAGATAGGACAGGACAGCCCCAGCATTTT. Its protein is CASSVDRTGQPQHF.

V and J are TRBV7-2 and TRBJ1-1; TRBD1 matches at 8 bases. CDR3 length: 18 residues. V dropped 2 bases and J dropped 0; count of bases not matched to a gene: 11. Germline V gene data show CDR1 as SGHTA and CDR2 as FQGNSA. DNA of the CDR3: TGTGCCAGCAGCTTATTCGCAACAGGGGGGGGGATGAACACTGAAGCTTTCTTT. Translating gives CASSLFATGGGMNTEAFF.

The gene calls are TRBV10-3 and TRBJ1-2; TRBD1 aligns across 11 bases. The germline gives CDR1 ENHRY, CDR2 SYGVKD. There are 14 residues in the CDR3. With 6 bases clipped from V and 3 bases from J, the junction kept 3 bases outside the gene matches. The CDR3 sequence is CAIRPGQGDYGYTF. The CDR3 DNA reads as TGTGCCATCAGGCCGGGACAGGGGGACTATGGCTACACCTTC.

The chain joins TRBV7-9 to TRBJ1-2; D possibly corresponds to TRBD1 (5 bases). V was pared by 4 bases and J by 6 bases, with 18 bases between. The CDR3 has 15 amino acids. Germline assignment: CDR1 SEHNR and CDR2 FQNEAQ (reference sequence). CDR3 residues: CASSSAGWGFDGYTF. The CDR3, as DNA: TGTGCCAGCAGCTCTGCAGGGTGGGGATTTGATGGCTACACCTTC.

V gene TRBV6-1 combines with J gene TRBJ1-3; D gene unclear. The CDR3 sequence is 15 residues long. The V end lost 6 bases, the J end lost 0 bases, and 12 bases lay between the germline ends. In germline, CDR1 is MNHNS, CDR2 SASEGT. The CDR3 loop reads CASRGPLSSGNTIYF. CDR3 coding DNA: TGTGCCAGCAGGGGCCCTCTTAGCTCTGGAAACACCATATATTTT.

The chain uses TRBV5-4 and TRBJ1-1; TRBD1 matches at 7 bases. V trimming: 4 bases; J trimming: 5 bases; junction bases outside the gene matches: 2. This CDR3 comprises 12 residues. Looked up from germline, CDR1 is SGHNT and CDR2 is YYREEE (reference sequence). In nucleotides, the CDR3 is TGTGCCAGCAGCAGGGGACAGACTGAAGCTTTCTTT. Its protein product is CASSRGQTEAFF.

CDR3 bases: TGTGCCAGTTGGCTGGTCTTCTATGGCTACACCTTC. Translating it yields CASWLVFYGYTF. The chain links TRBV19 to TRBJ1-2, with no clear D. Deletions cut 8 bases from V and 4 bases from J, with 11 bases between. There are 12 residues in the CDR3. Germline CDR1 reads LNHDA; CDR2 reads SQIVND (reference sequence). Drawing the rest from reference TRBV19 and TRBJ1-2, the complete variable domain is DGGITQSPKYLFRKEGQNVTLSCEQNLNHDAMYWYRQDPGQGLRLIYYSQIVNDFQKGDIAEGYSVSREKKESFPLTVTSAQKNPTAFYLCASWLVFYGYTFGSGTRLTVV.

This sequence joins TRBV19 and TRBJ1-1; D remains ambiguous. Trimming removed 3 bases from V and 1 base from J, with 12 bases in between. This CDR3 region has 15 residues. Germline V gives CDR1 LNHDA, CDR2 SQIVND (reference sequence). This CDR3 is CASSIRTAGNTEAFF. For the CDR3, the DNA is TGTGCCAGTAGTATCCGAACAGCGGGGAACACTGAAGCTTTCTTT.

This sequence joins TRBV2 and TRBJ2-5; D unresolved. V lost 7 bases, J lost 2 bases, and 11 bases lay in between. The germline V gene encodes CDR1 SNHLY and CDR2 FYNNEI. This CDR3 is built from 13 residues. CDR3: CASNGVFQETQYF. The CDR3 DNA reads TGTGCCAGCAATGGAGTATTTCAAGAGACCCAGTACTTC.

V and J are TRBV29-1 and TRBJ2-2, with 8 bases fitting TRBD1. This CDR3 comprises 14 residues. The trim removed 7 bases at V and 0 bases at J, leaving 4 bases unmatched. CDR1 SQVTM and CDR2 ANQGSEA come from the germline V gene. This CDR3 is CSARTGSNTGELFF. CDR3 bases: TGCAGCGCCCGGACAGGGTCGAACACCGGGGAGCTGTTTTTT.

The chain is built from TRBV28 and TRBJ2-5, with TRBD2 identical over 7 bases. Germline V gives CDR1 MDHEN, CDR2 SYDVKM. The CDR3 has 13 amino acids. V lost 7 bases to trimming and J lost 6 bases; unmatched junction nucleotides: 8. The CDR3 nucleotides are TGTGCCAGCATCCCCGGGGGGATAAAGACCCAGTACTTC. Encoded protein: CASIPGGIKTQYF.

The rearrangement joins TRBV15 to TRBJ1-1, with 10 bases aligning to TRBD1. With V trimmed by 9 bases and J by 4 bases, 8 bases remained unmatched. Germline V gives CDR1 LNHNV, CDR2 YYDKDF (reference sequence). The CDR3 loop spans 14 amino acids. For the CDR3, the DNA is TGTGCCACTTTACCGGGACAGGGGTTCACTGAAGCTTTCTTT. This gives the protein CATLPGQGFTEAFF.

V usage is TRBV6-5 and J usage is TRBJ2-1; TRBD1 aligns across 8 bases. Trimming at V came to 6 bases and at J to 8 bases, leaving 12 bases not matched to a gene. Per germline, CDR1 MNHEY and CDR2 SVGAGI. The CDR3 sequence is 15 residues long. CDR3 DNA sequence: TGTGCCAGCAGAGAAAGGGACAGGAGGTATTATGAGCAGTTCTTC. This gives the protein CASRERDRRYYEQFF.

This clone is a singleton in its sample. The gene calls are TRBV5-6 and TRBJ1-2, with TRBD1 identical over 11 bases. The V gene's germline CDR1 is SGHDT and CDR2 YYEEEE. The CDR3 is 14 residues long. Germline trimming cut 0 bases from V and 10 bases from J; bases unmatched to any gene: 5. The CDR3 spells CASSLDGTGGDYTF. Written as DNA, the CDR3 is TGTGCCAGCAGCTTGGATGGGACAGGGGGTGACTACACCTTC.

The gene calls are TRBV4-1 and TRBJ2-7; TRBD1 might be the D (6 bases). Germline V lookup: CDR1 MGHRA, CDR2 YSYEKL. CDR3 length: 18 amino acids. V was cut by 1 base and J by 3 bases, with 22 bases left in between. The chain's CDR3 is CASSQGPLRTAVYYEQYF. CDR3 DNA sequence: TGCGCCAGCAGCCAAGGCCCGCTTAGGACAGCAGTATACTACGAGCAGTACTTC.

This clone was observed a few times. The genes are TRBV12-5 and TRBJ2-5; 8 bases are shared with TRBD1. The trim removed 1 base at V and 2 bases at J, leaving 3 bases unmatched. The germline gives CDR1 LGHNT, CDR2 FRNRAP. CDR3 length equals 15 residues. The CDR3 reads CASGLGTGLQETQYF. The CDR3 DNA is TGTGCTAGTGGTTTGGGGACAGGGTTACAAGAGACCCAGTACTTC. The variable domain in full, with the rest retrieved from reference TRBV12-5 and TRBJ2-5, is DARVTQTPRHKVTEMGQEVTMRCQPILGHNTVFWYRQTMMQGLELLAYFRNRAPLDDSGMPKDRFSAEMPDATLATLKIQPSEPRDSAVYFCASGLGTGLQETQYFGPGTRLLVL.

The chain is built from TRBV4-1 and TRBJ1-2; the D gene is possibly TRBD1 (5 bases). The CDR3 contains 15 residues. V was cut by 2 bases and J by 2 bases, with 12 bases left in between. Germline CDR1 is MGHRA and CDR2 is YSYEKL. The CDR3 DNA follows: TGCGCCAGCAGCCAACCGGTCTCAGGGAACTATGGCTACACCTTC. Translated, it gives CASSQPVSGNYGYTF.

The chain links TRBV15 to TRBJ1-2, with 7 nucleotides matching TRBD1. The CDR3 spans 13 residues. After removal of 5 bases from V and 13 bases from J, the junction contained 13 bases not matched to a gene. CDR1 LNHNV and CDR2 YYDKDF come from the germline V gene (reference sequence). CDR3 DNA: TGTGCCACCAGCCCGCGACCCCAGGGGGGTCTCACCTTC. Translated, it gives CATSPRPQGGLTF.

In its sample, this clone was seen a few times. V usage is TRBV5-6 and J usage is TRBJ1-1, with 7 bases aligning to TRBD1. The length of the CDR3 is 10 residues. Trimming cost V 7 bases and J 8 bases; bases outside gene matches: 2. The germline V gene encodes CDR1 SGHDT and CDR2 YYEEEE. CDR3 coding DNA: TGTGCCAGCCCGGGACAGGAAGCTTTCTTT. Translated: CASPGQEAFF.

The rearrangement joins TRBV7-9 to TRBJ2-3, with TRBD2 matching over 9 bases. V shed 5 bases, J shed 1 base, and the junction held 1 base outside the gene matches. In germline, CDR1 is SEHNR, CDR2 FQNEAQ (reference sequence). This CDR3 region has 14 residues. DNA for the CDR3: TGTGCCAGCAGCCAGCGGGGGGGCACAGATACGCAGTATTTT. It yields the protein CASSQRGGTDTQYF.

The chain employs TRBV10-3 and TRBJ1-4; perhaps TRBD1 as D (5 bases). From germline, CDR1 is ENHRY and CDR2 SYGVKD. V lost 2 bases, J lost 6 bases, and 13 bases lay in between. The CDR3 covers 15 residues. CDR3: CAISEVGQGDEKLFF. The CDR3, as DNA: TGTGCCATCAGTGAGGTGGGCCAGGGCGATGAAAAACTGTTTTTT.

This rearrangement joins TRBV14 to TRBJ2-1, with TRBD2 identical over 7 bases. The CDR3 has 14 amino acids. The germline gives CDR1 SGHDN, CDR2 FVKESK. The J segment lost 7 bases and the V segment lost 1 base, leaving 4 bases of the junction unmatched. CDR3: CASSQVSGGNEQFF. The CDR3 bases are TGTGCCAGCAGCCAAGTCTCGGGGGGTAATGAGCAGTTCTTC.